This TCR beta chain stems from a study of CD8 T cells in ankylosing spondylitis listed by TCRdb under 2017. With regard to the full study: T cell receptor beta repertoires were profiled in healthy donors and ankylosing spondylitis patients so that disease-linked TCR variants could be found. The full study cohort comprised around 25 ankylosing spondylitis patients and around 100 healthy donors. Samples of peripheral blood were taken, and for ankylosing spondylitis patients, synovial fluid was collected as well.

This clonotype has at least ten counts. Its cognate antigen has yet to be identified. No quality values exist for individual bases; no much larger clone is one base distant. TCRdb records Illumina HiSeq 2500 as the sequencer. TCR beta libraries were prepared by quantitative 5'-RACE with molecular barcodes. The authors processed their data as follows. A new computational method based on a probabilistic model of VDJ rearrangement was used to identify disease-linked TCR variants. TCRdb reanalyzed the raw reads on its own, using fastp at Q25 for trimming and MiXCR for clone calling, and kept in-frame beta chains. Every distinct CDR3 protein forms one entry, paired with its most common genes and DNA. The authors' filters were not applied to this entry. The sample records approximately 290,000 distinct CDR3 sequences, under 25% of which are singletons. Clones ranked in the top ten supply 3.5% to 4.5% of the sample.

Here is what the overall study found, with its caveats: A CD8+ phenotype was shown by the disease-linked clones, which were found at relatively low frequencies in peripheral blood. Some TCR beta motif variants had previously been reported in synovial fluid and blood of reactive arthritis patients, which suggested common disease-initiation mechanisms. Significant enrichment of the disease-linked clones was reported in matched synovial fluid samples from ankylosing spondylitis patients. Blood from ankylosing spondylitis patients appeared to be characterized by a TCR beta motif made up of 8 or 9 highly homologous amino acid variants.

V is pared back by 6 bases and J by 5 bases, with 19 bases lying between the germline termini. The CDR1 and CDR2 encoded by the germline V gene (reference sequence) are DFQATT and SNEGSKA. The CDR3 contains 14 residues, cysteine and phenylalanine counted. Only the CDR3 DNA stays, 42 bases, in frame from base 1. The rearrangement joined TRBV20-1 to TRBJ1-2; no D gene call is confident. The specimen was blood, either unsorted or a sorted T cell fraction (not recorded which). The TCR was taken from a female donor with ankylosing spondylitis or in good health (not recorded which). The CDR3 region has the sequence CSAPIDRSEYGYTF. The DNA sequence is TGCAGTGCCCCGATTGACCGGTCGGAGTATGGCTACACCTTC.